The 23 T cell receptor beta chains below come from one sample, sequenced in a study of human T cells and chemical hapten exposure. TCRdb reprocessed the RACE reads via MiXCR and lists one record per CDR3 protein. Among fewer than 100,000 distinct CDR3 sequences listed, about 12% were seen once. As to time point: patch test 1, 2 weeks after DPC sensitization. The treatment here: therapeutic diphenylcyclopropenone sensitization with weekly scalp DPC. The source material was whole blood, sampled in connection with sensitization to the hapten diphenylcyclopropenone (DPC). The receptors originated from a woman aged 55-70 years with alopecia areata. Some clones in this sample may be carry-over from other donors' samples.

DNA of the CDR3: TGTGCCAGCAGCCCTGGACGGCTAGAGACCCAGTACTTC. Its translation: CASSPGRLETQYF. The chain employs TRBV28 and TRBJ2-5; D is ambiguous. Germline lookup yields CDR1 MDHEN and CDR2 SYDVKM. The V end was cut by 6 bases, the J end by 4 bases, with 12 bases between. The CDR3 has 13 residues. Drawing the rest from reference TRBV28 and TRBJ2-5, the complete variable domain is DVKVTQSSRYLVKRTGEKVFLECVQDMDHENMFWYRQDPGLGLRLIYFSYDVKMKEKGDIPEGYSVSREKKERFSLILESASTNQTSMYLCASSPGRLETQYFGPGTRLLVL.

This clonotype was counted ten times or more. The J gene is TRBJ2-1, the V gene TRBV5-1; 7 bases align to TRBD1. J gave up 5 bases and V 2 bases, and 10 bases lay outside the gene matches. The CDR3 extends over 16 amino acids. Germline assignment: CDR1 SGHRS and CDR2 YFSETQ. The CDR3 here is CASSFYTGQFDNEQFF. The CDR3 bases are TGCGCCAGCAGCTTCTATACGGGACAGTTCGACAATGAGCAGTTCTTC.

The CDR3 coding sequence is TGTGCCAGCTCACCACCGGGCCCGAGGACTGAAGCTTTCTTT. Translating gives CASSPPGPRTEAFF. The chain links TRBV18 to TRBJ1-1, with no clear D. CDR1 KGHSH and CDR2 LQKENI come from the germline V gene. This CDR3 has 14 amino acids. The V end was cut by 0 bases, the J end by 5 bases, with 10 bases between.

The table lists this clonotype with many counts. This chain joins TRBV6-6 and TRBJ1-5; TRBD1 agrees at 9 bases. The CDR3 consists of 16 residues. Looked up from germline, CDR1 is MNHNY and CDR2 is SVGAGI (reference sequence). Trimming took 0 bases from V and 1 from J; bases not matched to a gene: 1. CDR3 region: CASSYSTGGSNQPQHF. CDR3 sequence (DNA): TGTGCCAGCAGTTACTCGACAGGGGGGAGCAATCAGCCCCAGCATTTT.

This clonotype occurred a few times. This chain connects TRBV19 to TRBJ2-4, with D maybe TRBD2 (6 bases). The CDR3 has 15 residues. Trimming cost V 3 bases and J 0 bases, with 9 bases left between them. Germline-derived CDR1 and CDR2 are LNHDA and SQIVND (reference sequence). CDR3 loop: CASSMSGGAKNIQYF. The CDR3 bases are TGTGCCAGTAGTATGTCCGGGGGAGCCAAAAACATTCAGTACTTC.

The chain couples TRBV21-1 to TRBJ1-3; the table assigns TRBD1, which was not confirmed against the DNA. TRBV21-1 is tagged as a pseudogene. The CDR3 has 12 amino acids. CDR3 bases: TGTGCCAGCGGGACCGAAGGAAACACCATATATTTT. This sequence encodes CASGTEGNTIYF.

This clonotype was recorded at least ten times. This chain connects TRBV29-1 to TRBJ1-3; D is ambiguous. The germline V gene encodes CDR1 SQVTM and CDR2 ANQGSEA. The CDR3 has 12 residues. The ends were cut back, 7 bases at V and 4 bases at J, with 11 bases in the middle. The CDR3 here is CSGGWSGNTIYF. CDR3 bases: TGCAGCGGGGGTTGGTCCGGAAACACCATATATTTT.

This clonotype appeared a few times. This chain uses TRBV7-3 with TRBJ2-3, with 8 bases aligning to TRBD2. The junction had 10 bases not matched to a gene; V was cut back by 1 base and J by 4 bases. Per the germline V gene, CDR1 is SGHTA and CDR2 is FQGTGA. The CDR3 runs 17 residues. For the CDR3, the DNA is TGTGCCAGCAGCTTAAAGCGGAGCGGGGGCTGGGCAGATACGCAGTATTTT. Encoded protein: CASSLKRSGGWADTQYF. The full variable domain, completed using reference TRBV7-3 and TRBJ2-3, is GAGVSQTPSNKVTEKGKYVELRCDPISGHTALYWYRQSLGQGPEFLIYFQGTGAADDSGLPNDRFFAVRPEGSVSTLKIQRTERGDSAVYLCASSLKRSGGWADTQYFGPGTRLTVL.

This clonotype was observed a handful of times. The rearrangement uses TRBV3-1 and TRBJ2-7; 7 nucleotides align to TRBD2. Germline V lookup: CDR1 LGHDT, CDR2 YNNKEL (reference sequence). With 2 bases clipped from V and 2 bases from J, the junction kept 3 bases outside the gene matches. The CDR3 has 14 amino acids. For the CDR3, the DNA is TGTGCCAGCAGCCAACTAGCGGAGCCCTACGAGCAGTACTTC. Translation: CASSQLAEPYEQYF.

This clonotype showed up just a few times. One end of the junction does not line up with germline, which may come from a read error. For the CDR3, the DNA is TGTGCTAGCAGCCAAGGAGGGATGAACACTGAAGCTTTCTTT. Its translation: CASSQGGMNTEAFF. J is TRBJ1-1 and V is TRBV7-7; D ambiguous. Germline V gene lookup returns CDR1 SSHAT and CDR2 FNYEAQ (reference sequence). The CDR3 spans 14 residues. The full variable domain, in which reference TRBV7-7 and TRBJ1-1 provide the parts outside the CDR3, is GAGVSQSPRYKVTKRGQDVTLRCDPISSHATLYWYQQALGQGPEFLTYFNYEAQPDKSGLPSDRFSAERPEGSISTLTIQRTEQRDSAMYRCASSQGGMNTEAFFGQGTRLTVV.

The genes are TRBV10-3 and TRBJ2-7, with a weak D call TRBD1 (5 bases). Per the germline V gene, CDR1 is ENHRY and CDR2 is SYGVKD. The CDR3 runs 12 residues. Deletions cut 8 bases from V and 8 bases from J, with 16 bases between. CDR3 sequence reads: CAIGAESTKQYF. In nucleotides, the CDR3 is TGTGCCATCGGGGCGGAATCTACGAAGCAGTACTTC.

This clonotype was seen many times. The V and J genes are TRBV7-3 and TRBJ2-1; TRBD2 matches 9 bases. The V gene end was trimmed by 3 bases and the J gene end by 5 bases; junction bases not matched to a gene: 5. Germline lookup yields CDR1 SGHTA and CDR2 FQGTGA. The CDR3 runs to 15 residues. CDR3 amino acids: CASSFTSGYNNEQFF. CDR3 nucleotides: TGTGCCAGCAGCTTCACTAGCGGGTATAACAATGAGCAGTTCTTC.

This clonotype occurred many times. The chain links TRBV12-5 to TRBJ2-1; D call uncertain. The CDR3 has 13 amino acids. Germline assignment: CDR1 LGHNT and CDR2 FRNRAP. Trimming left V 2 bases short and J 6 bases short, with 8 bases between. CDR3 sequence: CASGLPTGNEQFF. The CDR3 bases are TGTGCTAGTGGTTTGCCGACCGGCAATGAGCAGTTCTTC.

This clonotype has just a few counts. The chain employs TRBV20-1 and TRBJ1-2; possible D gene TRBD1, 6 bases. The CDR3 runs to 14 residues. Between the trimmed V and J ends, which lost 3 bases and 0 bases, there was a span of 11 bases. Germline V gene lookup returns CDR1 DFQATT and CDR2 SNEGSKA (reference sequence). The CDR3 nucleotides read TGCAGTGCTAGTACAGGGCCGGCTAACTATGGCTACACCTTC. It specifies CSASTGPANYGYTF.

This clonotype was seen ten or more times. The chain recombines TRBV6-1 with TRBJ1-5, with D possibly TRBD1 on 6 matching bases. This CDR3 has 18 amino acids. V lost 3 bases and J 1 base, leaving 19 bases between the germline ends. The germline V gene encodes CDR1 MNHNS and CDR2 SASEGT. For the CDR3, the DNA is TGTGCCAGCAGTGATTACTACCAGGGGTCGGGGAGCAATCAGCCCCAGCATTTT. Its protein is CASSDYYQGSGSNQPQHF.

This rearrangement joins TRBV5-1 to TRBJ2-7; maybe TRBD1 (5 bases). Per germline, CDR1 SGHRS and CDR2 YFSETQ. There are 14 residues in the CDR3. With 5 bases removed from V and 3 bases from J, the gap between germline ends came to 15 bases. CDR3 residues: CASRSQVPDYEQYF. As DNA, the CDR3 is TGCGCCAGCAGATCACAGGTGCCGGACTACGAGCAGTACTTC.

This clonotype was detected many times. J is TRBJ1-1 and V is TRBV5-6, with TRBD1 matching 8 bases. CDR1 and CDR2 (germline): SGHDT, YYEEEE. CDR3 length: 13 residues. The V gene end was trimmed by 4 bases and the J gene end by 4 bases; junction bases not matched to a gene: 3. This chain's CDR3 is CASSLTGGTEAFF. CDR3 DNA: TGTGCCAGCAGCCTTACAGGGGGCACTGAAGCTTTCTTT.

This clonotype has at least ten counts. The chain recombines TRBV11-2 with TRBJ2-6; tentatively, D is TRBD1 or TRBD2 (5 bases each). Per the germline V gene, CDR1 is SGHAT and CDR2 is FQNNGV. This CDR3 spans 14 amino acids. Trimming took 8 bases from V and 0 from J, leaving 8 bases between them. The CDR3: CASAGSSGANVLTF. The CDR3 region has the DNA TGTGCCAGCGCAGGGAGCTCTGGGGCCAACGTCCTGACTTTC.

V and J are TRBV20-1 and TRBJ2-7; D is unresolved. Trimming cost V 3 bases and J 0 bases, with 6 bases left between them. The CDR3 length is 12 residues. The germline V gene encodes CDR1 DFQATT and CDR2 SNEGSKA (reference sequence). CDR3 bases: TGCAGTGCTAGCGAGATCTCCTACGAGCAGTACTTC. Encoded protein: CSASEISYEQYF.

This clonotype has a count of ten or more. V and J are TRBV20-1 and TRBJ1-2; the D is unclear. The V and J ends lost 0 bases and 8 bases respectively, with 13 bases between them. Germline CDR1 DFQATT, CDR2 SNEGSKA (reference sequence). The CDR3 consists of 13 residues. The chain's CDR3 is CSARDYRDYGYTF. The CDR3 coding sequence is TGCAGTGCTAGAGATTATCGGGATTACGGCTACACCTTC.

This sequence joins TRBV10-3 and TRBJ2-3; 7 nucleotides align to TRBD2. J lost 5 bases, V lost 0 bases, and 5 bases had no gene match. Germline V gives CDR1 ENHRY, CDR2 SYGVKD. The CDR3 is made up of 15 amino acids. CDR3 in DNA: TGTGCCATCAGTGAGTCCCCGGGGGGAAAAGATACGCAGTATTTT. Translation: CAISESPGGKDTQYF.

This clonotype was found a few times. This rearrangement joins TRBV20-1 to TRBJ1-2; 10 bases match TRBD1. The CDR3 is 15 amino acids. CDR1 is DFQATT and CDR2 is SNEGSKA in the germline V gene (reference sequence). J lost 4 bases, V lost 0 bases, and 5 bases had no gene match. CDR3 bases: TGCAGTGCTAGAGAGGACAGGGGGATCGTCTATGGCTACACCTTC. Amino acids: CSAREDRGIVYGYTF.

This clonotype showed up many times. The V and J genes are TRBV12-3 or TRBV12-4 and TRBJ1-2; no firm D call. V dropped 6 bases and J dropped 5 bases, with 7 bases sitting between them. This CDR3 contains 11 residues. This CDR3 reads CASRGGYGYTF. CDR3 DNA: TGTGCCAGCAGGGGAGGGTATGGCTACACCTTC.